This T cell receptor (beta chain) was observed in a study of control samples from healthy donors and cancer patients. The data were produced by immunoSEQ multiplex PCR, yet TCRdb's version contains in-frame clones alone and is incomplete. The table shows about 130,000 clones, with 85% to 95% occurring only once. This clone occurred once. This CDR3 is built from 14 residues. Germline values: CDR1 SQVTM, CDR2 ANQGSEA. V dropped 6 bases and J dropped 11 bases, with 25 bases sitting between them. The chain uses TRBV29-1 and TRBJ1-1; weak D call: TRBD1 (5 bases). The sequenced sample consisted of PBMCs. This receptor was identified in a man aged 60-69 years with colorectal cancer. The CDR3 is CSVVNRDPSTGAFF. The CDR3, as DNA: TGCAGCGTCGTAAACCGGGACCCTTCCACTGGGGCTTTCTTT.